This T cell receptor (beta chain) was obtained from a study of identical twins. Points from the study as a whole: The presence of invariant MAIT and iNKT cells could partly confound analyses of zero-insertion sequences. Among beta out-of-frame sequences, excess sharing between twins appeared weaker. Findings depended on cross-sectional statistics rather than tracking the same donors.

V lost 0 bases and J lost 3, with 11 bases in between. This CDR3 is built from 14 residues. CDR1 DFQATT and CDR2 SNEGSKA come from the germline V gene (reference sequence). This clonotype came up many times. What it binds is not known. Addition of a universal primer site occurred through template switching, and cDNA carried unique molecular identifiers. TCRdb reprocessed the 5' RACE reads via MiXCR and lists one record per CDR3 protein. The sample lists about 570,000 distinct CDR3 sequences, around 9.6% seen once, with roughly 3.2% in the top ten. These data were likewise used in another study, on yellow fever vaccine responses in identical twins.

The chain has TRBV20-1 and TRBJ2-5; D is possibly TRBD1 (5 bases). Material: PBMCs. The sequence came from a woman under 30 in good health. CDR3 coding DNA: TGCAGTGCTAGAGATGATACAGGTGAAGAGACCCAGTACTTC. It yields the protein CSARDDTGEETQYF.